This T cell receptor beta chain appears in the sequencing data of a study of T cells after posttransplantation cyclophosphamide. The table came from immunoSEQ multiplex PCR; TCRdb's copy has only in-frame clones and leaves some out. The data contain some 1,900 clones, roughly 94% of them singletons. The CDR3 is made up of 15 amino acids. After removal of 8 bases from V and 8 bases from J, the junction contained 7 bases not matched to a gene. Germline loops: CDR1 SNHLY, CDR2 FYNNEI. Sequencing was done on a sample of CD4+ T cells sorted from bone marrow. The TCR sequence derives from a woman aged 45-60 years in good health and a related stem cell transplant donor. The chain couples TRBV2 to TRBJ1-6; 12 bases line up with TRBD1. The CDR3 is CASLPGQGAHSPLHF. CDR3 nucleotides: TGTGCCAGCTTACCGGGACAGGGGGCTCATTCACCCCTCCACTTT.